These 9 T cell receptor beta chains originate from one sample sequenced in a study of cytomegalovirus exposure and HLA in healthy donors. Profiled with immunoSEQ multiplex PCR; TCRdb holds only in-frame clones, not every one. The sample carries roughly 330,000 clones, about nine tenths recorded once. The sequenced material came from PBMCs. The receptors here all came from a woman aged 25 to 39 in good health and CMV-seropositive.

This sequence joins TRBV28 and TRBJ1-5; D uncertain. Between the trimmed V and J ends, which lost 6 bases and 0 bases, there was a span of 6 bases. Germline V gives CDR1 MDHEN, CDR2 SYDVKM. CDR3 length: 13 residues. The CDR3 nucleotides read TGTGCCAGCAGAATAAATAGCAATCAGCCCCAGCATTTT. Translated: CASRINSNQPQHF.

The chain is built from TRBV27 and TRBJ2-5, with 7 bases that match TRBD2. V lost 5 bases and J lost 0; bases outside the gene matches: 9. The V gene's germline CDR1 is MNHEY and CDR2 SMNVEV (reference sequence). This CDR3 has 16 residues. The CDR3 coding sequence is TGTGCCAGCAGTCCCAAGCCCAGCGGGAACCAAGAGACCCAGTACTTC. It yields the protein CASSPKPSGNQETQYF.

A single count supports this clone. V gene TRBV6-5 combines with J gene TRBJ1-1; D gene uncertain. The ends were cut back, 2 bases at V and 1 base at J, with 8 bases in the middle. Germline V gives CDR1 MNHEY, CDR2 SVGAGI. The CDR3 consists of 14 residues. For the CDR3, the DNA is TGTGCCAGCAGTTACGGTGGGCCGAACACTGAAGCTTTCTTT. Protein product: CASSYGGPNTEAFF.

The chain employs TRBV7-6 and TRBJ2-2; 7 bases map to TRBD1. The trim removed 4 bases at V and 1 base at J, leaving 9 bases unmatched. The germline V gene encodes CDR1 SGHVS and CDR2 FNYEAQ. CDR3 length: 17 residues. This chain's CDR3 is CASSWPSGQMNTGELFF. The DNA for the CDR3 is TGTGCCAGCAGCTGGCCCTCGGGACAGATGAACACCGGGGAGCTGTTTTTT.

V gene TRBV28 combines with J gene TRBJ2-7; D gene unclear. This CDR3 spans 14 amino acids. From germline, CDR1 is MDHEN and CDR2 SYDVKM. V lost 6 bases to trimming and J lost 2 bases, with 14 bases between them. The CDR3 nucleotides read TGTGCCAGCAGGGAATCGTCTCCCACCTACGAGCAGTACTTC. As protein: CASRESSPTYEQYF.

This clone was counted between two and nine times. The CDR3 bases are TGCGCCAGCAGCCGGGACCCGAACTTGCTCTACGAGCAGTACTTC. Translated: CASSRDPNLLYEQYF. V and J are TRBV5-1 and TRBJ2-7, with D perhaps TRBD1 or TRBD2 (5 bases each). This CDR3 is 15 amino acids long. The germline V gene encodes CDR1 SGHRS and CDR2 YFSETQ. V lost 4 bases and J lost 3, with 17 bases in between.

The chain couples TRBV2 to TRBJ1-5; D unclear. V lost 0 bases to trimming and J lost 6 bases, with 3 bases between them. The CDR3 loop spans 12 amino acids. Germline V lookup: CDR1 SNHLY, CDR2 FYNNEI. The CDR3 DNA reads TGTGCCAGCAGTGAAGCGCCTCAGCCCCAGCATTTT. This gives the protein CASSEAPQPQHF.

The chain combines TRBV9 with TRBJ1-5; TRBD1 is a possible D gene (5 bases). V dropped 0 bases and J dropped 8 bases, with 15 bases sitting between them. This CDR3 has 15 residues. The germline V gene encodes CDR1 SGDLS and CDR2 YYNGEE. CDR3 sequence reads: CASSVAGTGYEPQHF. DNA for the CDR3: TGTGCCAGCAGCGTAGCCGGGACGGGGTATGAGCCCCAGCATTTT.

The chain carries TRBV7-9 and TRBJ2-7, with 11 bases identical to TRBD2. The germline gives CDR1 SEHNR, CDR2 FQNEAQ (reference sequence). J was trimmed by 4 bases and V by 2 bases; bases with no gene match: 7. The CDR3 consists of 16 residues. CDR3 region: CASSLSTSGRSYEQYF. Written as DNA, the CDR3 is TGTGCCAGCAGCTTAAGTACTAGCGGGAGATCTTACGAGCAGTACTTC.